The 29 T cell receptor beta chains below all came from one sample that was sequenced in a study of T cells after yellow fever vaccination. TCRdb processed the 5' RACE reads anew with MiXCR; each CDR3 protein has one entry. The repertoire holds roughly 68,000 distinct CDR3 sequences, with about 6.5% as singletons. The source was CD8+ T cells sorted from PBMCs, collected about 41 days after the first yellow fever vaccination. The receptors were gathered from a young man who received the YFV17D yellow fever vaccine.

This chain uses TRBV5-5 with TRBJ1-5; D may be TRBD1 (6 bases). The germline V gene encodes CDR1 SGHKS and CDR2 YYEKEE (reference sequence). The CDR3 is 17 residues long. Trimming took off 3 bases at V and 0 bases at J, with 16 bases between the two ends. The CDR3 coding sequence is TGTGCCAGCAGCTCGGGGGGCCAGGAATATAGCAATCAGCCCCAGCATTTT. It translates to CASSSGGQEYSNQPQHF.

The chain recombines TRBV6-5 with TRBJ1-3; 7 positions match TRBD1. The CDR3 has 15 residues. Losses at the gene ends were 6 bases for V and 9 bases for J; bases not matched to a gene: 14. Germline V gene lookup returns CDR1 MNHEY and CDR2 SVGAGI. For the CDR3, the DNA is TGTGCCAGCAGCCACGCAAGTACAGGGGAAAGCACCATATATTTT. This gives the protein CASSHASTGESTIYF.

At least ten counts were recorded for this clonotype. This chain joins TRBV2 and TRBJ2-5; 15 bases are a match to TRBD2. J was trimmed by 2 bases and V by 8 bases; bases with no gene match: 6. The CDR3 length is 16 residues. Per germline, CDR1 SNHLY and CDR2 FYNNEI. DNA for the CDR3: TGTGCCAGCTGGACTAGCGGGGGGGCGTCTCAAGAGACCCAGTACTTC. This translates into CASWTSGGASQETQYF.

The chain is built from TRBV11-2 and TRBJ2-3; 8 nucleotides line up with TRBD2. The CDR3 has 15 amino acids. With 1 base clipped from V and 5 bases from J, the junction kept 5 bases outside the gene matches. Looked up from germline, CDR1 is SGHAT and CDR2 is FQNNGV. The chain's CDR3 is CASSLVGGAVDTQYF. CDR3 nucleotide sequence: TGTGCCAGCAGCTTAGTCGGGGGGGCAGTAGATACGCAGTATTTT.

In its sample, this clonotype was seen many times. Written as DNA, the CDR3 is TGTGCCAGCAGCTTTCCCAACCCAGGGACAGGGCGCACAGATACGCAGTATTTT. Its protein product is CASSFPNPGTGRTDTQYF. The rearrangement links TRBV11-2 to TRBJ2-3; TRBD1 agrees at 9 bases. Trimming at V came to 3 bases and at J to 1 base, leaving 11 bases not matched to a gene. The CDR3 covers 18 residues. Germline V gives CDR1 SGHAT, CDR2 FQNNGV.

This clonotype was counted ten times or more. The chain links TRBV4-2 to TRBJ2-3, with TRBD2 matching over 7 bases. Germline assignment: CDR1 LGHNA and CDR2 YNFKEQ. After removal of 4 bases from V and 1 base from J, the junction contained 11 bases not matched to a gene. CDR3 length: 17 residues. CDR3 nucleotide sequence: TGTGCCAGCAGCCGAAGCCTAGCGGTTCTAGGCACAGATACGCAGTATTTT. Translating gives CASSRSLAVLGTDTQYF.

Concerning this clonotype itself: Being one base from a much bigger clone, this may be a read error. The chain has TRBV19 and TRBJ2-1, with 10 bases that match TRBD1. The CDR3 is 16 amino acids. V was clipped by 4 bases and J by 8 bases; unmatched bases: 11. Germline CDR1 LNHDA, CDR2 SQIVND (reference sequence). The CDR3 here is CASSTHPETGGHEQFF. The CDR3 nucleotides are TGTGCCAGTAGTACTCACCCCGAGACAGGGGGCCATGAGCAGTTCTTC.

This chain connects TRBV7-8 to TRBJ2-1; TRBD2 matches at 9 bases. Germline assignment: CDR1 SGHVS and CDR2 FQNEAQ. CDR3 length: 14 amino acids. V was clipped by 2 bases and J by 7 bases; unmatched bases: 3. CDR3 amino acids: CASSLLAGVNEQFF. For the CDR3, the DNA is TGTGCCAGCAGCTTATTAGCGGGGGTTAATGAGCAGTTCTTC.

Ten or more counts support this clonotype. The chain joins TRBV4-2 to TRBJ1-2; D not resolved. Deletions cut 1 base from V and 0 bases from J, with 9 bases between. This CDR3 has 15 residues. CDR1 is LGHNA, CDR2 YNFKEQ, per germline. The CDR3 DNA follows: TGTGCCAGCAGCCAAGTTGCAGGTTCTAACTATGGCTACACCTTC. Translating gives CASSQVAGSNYGYTF.

This clonotype came up a few times. The rearrangement links TRBV11-2 to TRBJ2-2, with 11 bases that match TRBD1. J was trimmed by 6 bases and V by 5 bases; bases with no gene match: 11. Looked up from germline, CDR1 is SGHAT and CDR2 is FQNNGV. This CDR3 is 17 amino acids long. Written as DNA, the CDR3 is TGTGCCAGCAGCCCATTTACCGGACAGGGGGCGTCCGGGGAGCTGTTTTTT. It translates to CASSPFTGQGASGELFF.

In its sample, this clonotype was seen many times. The V and J genes are TRBV27 and TRBJ1-5; D unclear. CDR1 and CDR2 from the germline V gene are MNHEY and SMNVEV (reference sequence). With 2 bases removed from V and 5 bases from J, the gap between germline ends came to 7 bases. The CDR3 totals 13 residues. The CDR3 protein is CASSLNSYQPQHF. The CDR3 nucleotides read TGTGCCAGCAGTTTAAACAGTTATCAGCCCCAGCATTTT.

Many counts were recorded for this clonotype. The V call is TRBV6-1, the J call TRBJ2-6; a weak D match, TRBD1 (6 bases). The germline gives CDR1 MNHNS, CDR2 SASEGT. The CDR3 sequence is 15 residues long. Between the trimmed V and J ends, which lost 5 bases and 1 base, there was a span of 9 bases. The CDR3 DNA reads TGTGCCAGCAGTACAGGGAGTTCTGGGGCCAACGTCCTGACTTTC. Encoded protein: CASSTGSSGANVLTF.

This clonotype was counted many times. The chain has TRBV12-3 or TRBV12-4 and TRBJ2-1, with D unresolved. With 3 bases removed from V and 7 bases from J, the gap between germline ends came to 10 bases. The CDR3 loop spans 13 amino acids. CDR3 protein: CASSFTLSNEQFF. The DNA for the CDR3 is TGTGCCAGCAGTTTTACTCTCTCGAATGAGCAGTTCTTC.

There are many counts of this clonotype. The CDR3 is CSVEERDYEQFF. DNA for the CDR3: TGCAGCGTTGAGGAGAGGGACTATGAGCAGTTCTTC. The rearrangement uses TRBV29-1 and TRBJ2-1; D possibly corresponds to TRBD2 (6 bases). CDR1 is SQVTM, CDR2 ANQGSEA, per germline. V lost 3 bases, J lost 8 bases, and 11 bases lay in between. This CDR3 comprises 12 residues.

In regard to this clonotype: This sequence may be a read error, since a much larger clone differs from it by one base. The chain recombines TRBV7-2 with TRBJ2-5; D may be TRBD1 (7 bases). The germline V and J ends were trimmed by 5 bases and 4 bases, with 20 bases remaining between them. CDR1 and CDR2 (germline): SGHTA, FQGNSA. The CDR3 totals 16 residues. CDR3 bases: TGTGCCAGCAGCAGTAGCAGGGGGGCTGTGAGAGAGACCCAGTACTTC. It is translated as CASSSSRGAVRETQYF.

The chain links TRBV7-3 to TRBJ1-1; D unclear. V shed 1 base and J shed 2 bases, with 5 bases lying between them. CDR3 length: 13 amino acids. Looked up from germline, CDR1 is SGHTA and CDR2 is FQGTGA. The CDR3 reads CASSLNSNTEAFF. The CDR3 DNA is TGTGCCAGCAGCTTAAACTCCAACACTGAAGCTTTCTTT.

This clonotype was observed a handful of times. The chain combines TRBV7-2 with TRBJ1-1; possibly TRBD1 for D (5 bases). From germline, CDR1 is SGHTA and CDR2 FQGNSA. The CDR3 covers 17 residues. The germline V and J ends were trimmed by 2 bases and 3 bases, with 19 bases remaining between them. The CDR3 DNA sequence: TGTGCCAGCAGCTTACAACGAGCAGGGTGGGGGTACACTGAAGCTTTCTTT. Amino acid sequence: CASSLQRAGWGYTEAFF.

In nucleotides, the CDR3 is TGTGCCAGCAGTTACTCGGCGGGGGGGCGGGAGACCCAGTACTTC. This gives the protein CASSYSAGGRETQYF. V and J are TRBV6-5 and TRBJ2-5; 9 bases map to TRBD2. CDR3 length equals 15 residues. Trimming at V came to 0 bases and at J to 5 bases, leaving 4 bases not matched to a gene. Per the germline V gene, CDR1 is MNHEY and CDR2 is SVGAGI.

The V gene is TRBV2, the J gene TRBJ2-7; 11 bases map to TRBD2. Per germline, CDR1 SNHLY and CDR2 FYNNEI. This CDR3 has 17 residues. J lost 1 base, V lost 6 bases, and 11 bases had no gene match. CDR3 region: CASRVEVAGGSSYEQYV. The CDR3 nucleotides read TGTGCCAGCAGAGTTGAAGTAGCGGGGGGGAGTTCCTACGAGCAGTACGTC.

The gene calls are TRBV19 and TRBJ1-5; no firm D call. The germline V and J ends were trimmed by 4 bases and 7 bases, with 8 bases remaining between them. The length of the CDR3 is 12 residues. The germline V gene has CDR1 LNHDA and CDR2 SQIVND (reference sequence). The CDR3 sequence: CASSRGDQPQHF. CDR3 nucleotide sequence: TGTGCCAGTAGTAGGGGTGACCAGCCCCAGCATTTT.

The sample holds a few counts of this clonotype. The chain links TRBV6-2 or TRBV6-3 to TRBJ2-7; 9 bases line up with TRBD2. The CDR3 extends over 15 amino acids. Germline V CDR1 and CDR2: MNHEY, SVGEGT. Unmatched junction bases numbered 4, after V lost 2 bases and J lost 2 bases. Here the CDR3 reads CASSYVIAGAYEQYF. CDR3 bases: TGTGCCAGCAGTTACGTCATAGCGGGAGCCTACGAGCAGTACTTC.

V and J are TRBV6-6 and TRBJ2-1, with TRBD2 matching 8 bases. Germline assignment: CDR1 MNHNY and CDR2 SVGAGI (reference sequence). CDR3 size: 13 residues. With 2 bases clipped from V and 10 bases from J, the junction kept 4 bases outside the gene matches. The chain's CDR3 is CASSYRREEEQFF. The CDR3 bases are TGTGCCAGCAGTTACCGGCGGGAGGAGGAGCAGTTCTTC.

This clonotype was detected ten times or more. The chain employs TRBV5-5 and TRBJ1-5, with D unclear. The CDR3 is made up of 17 amino acids. The V end was cut by 1 base, the J end by 0 bases, with 14 bases between. Germline V lookup: CDR1 SGHKS, CDR2 YYEKEE (reference sequence). CDR3 coding DNA: TGTGCCAGCAGCTTGAGAGCCAGTTCTTTTAGCAATCAGCCCCAGCATTTT. Translation gives CASSLRASSFSNQPQHF.

Ten or more counts support this clonotype. The chain joins TRBV11-2 to TRBJ2-1; D remains ambiguous. V lost 5 bases, J lost 4 bases, and 9 bases lay in between. CDR1 is SGHAT, CDR2 FQNNGV, per germline. CDR3 length: 13 amino acids. This CDR3 reads CASSQERYNEQFF. The CDR3, as DNA: TGTGCCAGCAGCCAGGAGCGTTACAATGAGCAGTTCTTC.

This clonotype was seen at least ten times. The V and J genes are TRBV7-8 and TRBJ1-5, with D unclear. From germline, CDR1 is SGHVS and CDR2 FQNEAQ. V lost 1 base and J lost 7, with 14 bases in between. The CDR3 length is 15 residues. The chain's CDR3 is CASSLGPTDWQPQHF. The CDR3, as DNA: TGTGCCAGCAGCTTAGGTCCCACGGACTGGCAGCCCCAGCATTTT.

The chain recombines TRBV19 with TRBJ2-1, with D possibly being TRBD2 (6 bases). Trimming took off 3 bases at V and 6 bases at J, with 15 bases between the two ends. The CDR3 is 15 amino acids. CDR1 is LNHDA, CDR2 SQIVND, per germline (reference sequence). The chain's CDR3 is CASSISGSGPNEQFF. The CDR3 region has the DNA TGTGCCAGTAGTATCTCCGGGAGTGGGCCCAATGAGCAGTTCTTC.

The chain joins TRBV20-1 to TRBJ2-7, with 7 bases aligning to TRBD1. The CDR3 totals 14 residues. J gave up 7 bases and V 2 bases, and 11 bases lay outside the gene matches. CDR1 is DFQATT, CDR2 SNEGSKA, per germline (reference sequence). The CDR3 DNA reads as TGCAGTGCTAGAACTCTAAGGGGGCTACGGGAGCAGTACTTC. Its protein is CSARTLRGLREQYF.

This clonotype was seen a few times. The chain joins TRBV2 to TRBJ1-2; D not certain. This CDR3 comprises 14 residues. Trimming removed 7 bases from V and 0 bases from J, with 12 bases in between. CDR1 is SNHLY and CDR2 is FYNNEI in the germline V gene. In nucleotides, the CDR3 is TGTGCCAGCACTAATCCTCCAGCTAACTATGGCTACACCTTC. Translated, it gives CASTNPPANYGYTF.

This clonotype appeared many times. The chain recombines TRBV4-3 with TRBJ2-1; tentatively, D is TRBD2 (6 bases). CDR1 and CDR2 from the germline V gene are LGHNA and YSLEER. The CDR3 is made up of 13 amino acids. The V end was cut by 3 bases, the J end by 6 bases, with 9 bases between. CDR3 sequence reads: CASSHGGSNEQFF. The CDR3 region has the DNA TGCGCCAGCAGCCATGGGGGGAGCAATGAGCAGTTCTTC.